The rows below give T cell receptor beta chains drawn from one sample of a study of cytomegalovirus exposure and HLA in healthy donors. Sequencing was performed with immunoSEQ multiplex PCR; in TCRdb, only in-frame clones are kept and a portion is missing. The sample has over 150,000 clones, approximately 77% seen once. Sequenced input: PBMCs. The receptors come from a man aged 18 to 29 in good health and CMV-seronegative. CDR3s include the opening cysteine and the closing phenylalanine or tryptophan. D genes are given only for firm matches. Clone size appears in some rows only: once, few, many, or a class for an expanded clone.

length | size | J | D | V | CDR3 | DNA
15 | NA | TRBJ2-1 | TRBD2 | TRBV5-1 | CASRPGLAVYNEQFF | TGCGCCAGCAGACCGGGACTAGCGGTCTACAATGAGCAGTTCTTC
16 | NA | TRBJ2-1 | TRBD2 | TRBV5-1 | CASSLGGLAGDEHGFF | TGCGCCAGCAGCTTAGGGGGGCTAGCGGGAGATGAACACGGGTTCTTC
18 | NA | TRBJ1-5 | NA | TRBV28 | CASSSLGHSAGGNQPQHF | TGTGCCAGCAGTTCATTGGGACACTCAGCGGGAGGCAATCAGCCCCAGCATTTT
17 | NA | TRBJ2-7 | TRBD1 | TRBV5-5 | CASSLDLGQGNPYEQYF | TGTGCCAGCAGCTTGGATTTAGGACAGGGGAACCCCTACGAGCAGTACTTC
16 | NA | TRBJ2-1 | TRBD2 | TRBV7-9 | CASSFTSGQGGNEQFF | TGTGCCAGCAGCTTCACTAGCGGCCAAGGGGGGAATGAGCAGTTCTTC
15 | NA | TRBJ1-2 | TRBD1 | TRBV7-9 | CASTLRTGGNYGYTF | TGTGCCAGCACCCTGCGGACAGGGGGCAACTATGGCTACACCTTC
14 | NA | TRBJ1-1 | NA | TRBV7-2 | CASSLEGGNTEAFF | TGTGCCAGCAGCTTAGAGGGAGGGAACACTGAAGCTTTCTTT
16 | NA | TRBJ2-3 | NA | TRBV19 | CASSPDGTRSTDTQYF | TGTGCCAGTAGTCCCGACGGGACAAGGAGCACAGATACGCAGTATTTT
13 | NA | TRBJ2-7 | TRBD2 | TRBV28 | CASRTSGSYEQYF | TGTGCCAGCCGGACTAGCGGTTCCTACGAGCAGTACTTC
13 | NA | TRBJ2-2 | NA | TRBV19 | CASSIRVGGELFF | TGTGCCAGTAGTATTCGCGTCGGCGGGGAGCTGTTTTTT
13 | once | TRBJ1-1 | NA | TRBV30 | CAWSVRGGTEAFF | TGTGCCTGGAGTGTACGGGGAGGAACTGAAGCTTTCTTT
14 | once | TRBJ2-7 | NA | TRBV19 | CASSMRPKNYEQYF | TGTGCCAGTAGTATGAGGCCTAAGAACTACGAGCAGTACTTC
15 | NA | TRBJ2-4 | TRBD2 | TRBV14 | CASSQGSGRRNIQYF | TGTGCCAGCAGCCAAGGCAGCGGGAGGAGGAACATTCAGTACTTC
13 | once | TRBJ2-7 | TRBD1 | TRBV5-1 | CASSVVQGNEQYF | TGCGCCAGCAGCGTAGTACAGGGGAACGAGCAGTACTTC
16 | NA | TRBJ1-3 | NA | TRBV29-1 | CSVEDGEGVSGNTIYF | TGCAGCGTTGAAGATGGTGAGGGAGTCTCTGGAAACACCATATATTTT
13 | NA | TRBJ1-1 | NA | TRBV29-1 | CSVEKQGNTEAFF | TGCAGCGTTGAAAAACAGGGGAACACTGAAGCTTTCTTT
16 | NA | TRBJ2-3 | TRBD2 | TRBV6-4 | CASSDSKGGDRDTQYF | TGTGCCAGCAGTGACTCAAAGGGAGGGGATAGAGATACGCAGTATTTT
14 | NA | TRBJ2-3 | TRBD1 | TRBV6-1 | CASSAGQGADTQYF | TGTGCCAGTTCGGCGGGACAGGGGGCAGATACGCAGTATTTT
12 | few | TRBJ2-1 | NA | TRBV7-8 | CASSLYGNEQFF | TGTGCCAGCAGCTTATACGGCAATGAGCAGTTCTTC
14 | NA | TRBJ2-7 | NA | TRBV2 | CASSATEVSYEQYF | TGTGCCAGCAGTGCGACTGAGGTCTCCTACGAGCAGTACTTC
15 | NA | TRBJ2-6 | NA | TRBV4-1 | CASSQEHRLVHVLTF | TGCGCCAGCAGCCAAGAACACAGGTTGGTCCACGTCCTGACTTTC
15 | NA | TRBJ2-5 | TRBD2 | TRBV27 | CASSPSDGRQETQYF | TGTGCCAGCAGTCCTTCGGACGGGAGGCAAGAGACCCAGTACTTC
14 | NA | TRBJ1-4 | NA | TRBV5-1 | CASSLGRVGEKLFF | TGCGCCAGCAGCTTGGGCAGGGTGGGTGAAAAACTGTTTTTT
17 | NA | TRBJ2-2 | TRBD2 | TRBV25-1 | CASSDPGTSAFTGELFF | TGTGCCAGCAGTGACCCCGGGACTAGCGCTTTCACCGGGGAGCTGTTTTTT
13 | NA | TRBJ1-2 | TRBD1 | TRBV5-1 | CASSYRGNYGYTF | TGCGCCAGCAGCTACAGGGGGAACTATGGCTACACCTTC
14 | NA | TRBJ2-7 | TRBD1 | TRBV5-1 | CASSHWTGGNEQYF | TGCGCCAGCAGTCACTGGACAGGCGGTAACGAGCAGTACTTC
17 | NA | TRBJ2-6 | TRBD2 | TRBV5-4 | CASTRLAGDSGANVLTF | TGTGCCAGCACCCGACTAGCGGGAGACTCTGGGGCCAACGTCCTGACTTTC
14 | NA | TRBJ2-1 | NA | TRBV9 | CASSVTPGGNEQFF | TGTGCCAGCAGCGTCACACCCGGCGGCAATGAGCAGTTCTTC
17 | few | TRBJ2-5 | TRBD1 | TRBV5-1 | CASSPKTGTGIQETQYF | TGCGCCAGCAGCCCTAAAACCGGGACAGGGATCCAAGAGACCCAGTACTTC
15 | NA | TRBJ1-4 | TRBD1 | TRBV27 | CASSLFPQGDEKLFF | TGTGCCAGCAGTTTATTCCCGCAGGGGGATGAAAAACTGTTTTTT
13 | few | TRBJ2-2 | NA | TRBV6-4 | CASSGLPHGELFF | TGTGCCAGCAGTGGACTCCCCCACGGGGAGCTGTTTTTT
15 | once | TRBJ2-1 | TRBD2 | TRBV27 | CASSFVGGPVNEQFF | TGTGCCAGCAGTTTTGTGGGAGGGCCCGTCAATGAGCAGTTCTTC
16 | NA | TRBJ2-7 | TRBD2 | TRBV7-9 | CASSPVGLAASYEQYF | TGTGCCAGCAGCCCCGTTGGGCTAGCGGCGTCCTACGAGCAGTACTTC
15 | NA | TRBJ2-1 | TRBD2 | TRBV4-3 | CASSQTIASGTEQFF | TGCGCCAGCAGCCAAACGATCGCTAGCGGAACGGAGCAGTTCTTC
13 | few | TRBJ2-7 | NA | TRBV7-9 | CASSRPQGTEQYF | TGTGCCAGCAGCCGACCCCAGGGGACCGAGCAGTACTTC
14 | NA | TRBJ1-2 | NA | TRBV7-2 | CASSPQGGDGGYTF | TGTGCCAGCAGCCCCCAAGGGGGGGATGGTGGCTACACCTTC
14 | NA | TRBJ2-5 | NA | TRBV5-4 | CASSLGWGQETQYF | TGTGCCAGCAGCTTGGGATGGGGGCAGGAGACCCAGTACTTC
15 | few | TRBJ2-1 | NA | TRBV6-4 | CASSEGGGGDNEQFF | TGTGCCAGCAGTGAAGGCGGAGGAGGGGACAATGAGCAGTTCTTC
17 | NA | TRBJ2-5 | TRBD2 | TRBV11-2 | CASSLGLAGLGGRTQYF | TGTGCCAGCAGCTTAGGTCTAGCGGGACTGGGCGGGAGGACCCAGTACTTC
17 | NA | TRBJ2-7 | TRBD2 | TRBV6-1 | CASSEAGTSGPTYEQYF | TGTGCCAGCAGTGAAGCAGGGACTAGCGGGCCTACCTACGAGCAGTACTTC
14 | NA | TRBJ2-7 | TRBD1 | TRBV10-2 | CASTMGQVGYEQYF | TGCGCCAGCACCATGGGACAGGTTGGCTACGAGCAGTACTTC
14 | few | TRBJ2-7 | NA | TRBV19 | CASSILAAAYEQYF | TGTGCCAGTAGTATCCTAGCCGCAGCCTACGAGCAGTACTTC
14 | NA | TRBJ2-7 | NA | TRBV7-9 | CASSLGGTGYEQYF | TGTGCCAGCAGCTTGGGGGGGACAGGTTACGAGCAGTACTTC
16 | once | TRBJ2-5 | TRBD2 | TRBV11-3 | CASSAGLAGGVETQYF | TGTGCCAGCAGCGCAGGACTAGCGGGCGGGGTGGAGACCCAGTACTTC
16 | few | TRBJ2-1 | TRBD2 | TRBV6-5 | CASSYEAGGGGNEQFF | TGTGCCAGCAGTTACGAGGCGGGAGGGGGAGGCAATGAGCAGTTCTTC
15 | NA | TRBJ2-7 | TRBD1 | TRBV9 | CASSLAGTGSYEQYF | TGTGCCAGCAGCCTAGCCGGGACAGGTTCCTACGAGCAGTACTTC
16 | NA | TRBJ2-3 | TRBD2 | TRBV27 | CASSLFLAGGGDTQYF | TGTGCCAGCAGTTTATTTCTAGCGGGAGGTGGAGATACGCAGTATTTT
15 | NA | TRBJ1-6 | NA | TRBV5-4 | CASSLAVNSNSPLHF | TGTGCCAGCAGCTTGGCCGTGAATAGTAATTCACCCCTCCACTTT
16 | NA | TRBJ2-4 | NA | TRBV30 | CAWSYDYNYGKNIQYF | TGTGCCTGGTCTTATGACTACAACTACGGGAAAAACATTCAGTACTTC
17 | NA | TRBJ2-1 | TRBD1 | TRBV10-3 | CAISDPQWQGVRNEQFF | TGTGCCATCAGTGACCCCCAGTGGCAGGGGGTTCGCAATGAGCAGTTCTTC
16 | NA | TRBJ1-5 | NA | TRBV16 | CASSQSRGVSNQPQHF | TGTGCCAGCAGCCAATCGCGGGGGGTGAGCAATCAGCCCCAGCATTTT
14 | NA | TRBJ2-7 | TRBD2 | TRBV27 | CASSPFGGAYEQYF | TGTGCCAGCAGTCCCTTCGGGGGGGCCTACGAGCAGTACTTC
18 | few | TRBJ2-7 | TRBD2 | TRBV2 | CASRLELAGGLSSYEQYF | TGTGCCAGCAGGCTGGAGCTAGCGGGAGGCCTGAGCTCCTACGAGCAGTACTTC
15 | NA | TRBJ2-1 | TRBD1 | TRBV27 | CASSSGTGPYNEQFF | TGTGCCAGCAGTTCCGGGACAGGGCCTTACAATGAGCAGTTCTTC
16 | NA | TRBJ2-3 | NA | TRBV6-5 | CASSYSGGTGGPGQYF | TGTGCCAGCAGTTACTCGGGCGGGACTGGGGGACCGGGGCAGTATTTT